Below, 15 T cell receptor beta chains from the same sample are listed, as sequenced in a study of T cell changes during pregnancy in multiple sclerosis. Sequenced by immunoSEQ multiplex PCR; TCRdb stores in-frame clones only, minus some. The repertoire holds some 81,000 clones, with roughly 91% as singletons. Sequencing was performed on peripheral blood, taken after pregnancy. The receptors derive from a female donor in good health, enrolled as a control in a pregnancy study.

The chain employs TRBV4-3 and TRBJ1-5; maybe TRBD1 (5 bases). The CDR3 extends over 16 amino acids. V was cut by 0 bases and J by 0 bases, with 9 bases left in between. In germline, CDR1 is LGHNA, CDR2 YSLEER. The DNA for the CDR3 is TGCGCCAGCAGCCAAGATCACAGGAATAGCAATCAGCCCCAGCATTTT. It specifies CASSQDHRNSNQPQHF.

This chain connects TRBV7-3 to TRBJ1-6; 7 positions agree with TRBD1. CDR3 length: 15 amino acids. V shed 2 bases, J shed 7 bases, and the junction held 5 bases outside the gene matches. Per the germline V gene, CDR1 is SGHTA and CDR2 is FQGTGA. CDR3 sequence reads: CASSLRPGGNSPLHF. The DNA for the CDR3 is TGTGCCAGCAGCTTACGGCCAGGGGGAAATTCACCCCTCCACTTT.

The chain carries TRBV2 and TRBJ2-1, with 7 positions matching TRBD2. V trimming: 2 bases; J trimming: 2 bases; junction bases outside the gene matches: 18. The CDR3 contains 20 residues. Germline V gives CDR1 SNHLY, CDR2 FYNNEI. CDR3 bases: TGTGCCAGCAGTGAATTTCGGAGTTGGAGCCCGGGACTAACCTACAATGAGCAGTTCTTC. Its protein product is CASSEFRSWSPGLTYNEQFF.

This chain uses TRBV10-3 with TRBJ1-5; D not resolved. From germline, CDR1 is ENHRY and CDR2 SYGVKD. CDR3 length equals 14 residues. Trimming removed 4 bases from V and 0 bases from J, with 7 bases in between. The CDR3 protein is CAISAGISNQPQHF. The CDR3 DNA is TGTGCCATCAGTGCGGGGATTAGCAATCAGCCCCAGCATTTT.

The CDR3 nucleotides are TGTGCCAGCAGTTTTATCTATGGCTACACCTTC. The encoded protein is CASSFIYGYTF. This chain joins TRBV5-5 and TRBJ1-2, with no clear D. Germline CDR1 and CDR2: SGHKS and YYEKEE (reference sequence). V was cut by 5 bases and J by 4 bases, with 6 bases left in between. This CDR3 spans 11 amino acids.

The chain is built from TRBV10-3 and TRBJ2-3; 12 bases fit TRBD2. This CDR3 is built from 15 residues. V dropped 4 bases and J dropped 7; count of bases not matched to a gene: 6. Germline V gene lookup returns CDR1 ENHRY and CDR2 SYGVKD. CDR3 amino acids: CAISADGLAGNTQYF. The CDR3 DNA reads TGTGCCATCAGTGCGGACGGACTAGCGGGGAATACGCAGTATTTT.

The chain employs TRBV29-1 and TRBJ2-6; D perhaps matches TRBD2 (5 bases). The CDR3 is 15 residues long. CDR1 and CDR2 (germline): SQVTM, ANQGSEA. V was clipped by 3 bases and J by 0 bases, with 9 bases between them. The CDR3 DNA is TGCAGCGTTGACCCCGGACTCTCTGGGGCCAACGTCCTGACTTTC. Its protein is CSVDPGLSGANVLTF.

This chain links TRBV16 with TRBJ1-1, with TRBD1 matching 7 bases. Germline-derived CDR1 and CDR2 are KGHSY and FQNENV. This CDR3 comprises 14 residues. With V trimmed by 7 bases and J by 4 bases, 9 bases remained unmatched. CDR3 coding DNA: TGTGCCAGCAAACCCCAGGGGGTCGGCACTGAAGCTTTCTTT. It encodes CASKPQGVGTEAFF.

The chain carries TRBV2 and TRBJ2-7; TRBD2 might be the D (7 bases). The CDR3 runs 17 residues. Trimming left V 7 bases short and J 2 bases short, with 24 bases between. Germline V gene lookup returns CDR1 SNHLY and CDR2 FYNNEI. The CDR3 here is CASIGGPTGRETYEQYF. The CDR3 DNA is TGTGCCAGCATCGGGGGGCCGACGGGACGGGAGACCTACGAGCAGTACTTC.

V gene TRBV6-6 combines with J gene TRBJ1-2; 9 nucleotides match TRBD1. V gave up 2 bases and J gave up 8 bases; unmatched junction bases: 6. Germline V gene sequence: CDR1 MNHNY, CDR2 SVGAGI (reference sequence). The CDR3 covers 14 residues. The CDR3 bases are TGTGCCAGCAGTTACCAGGGACAGGGTAACGGCTACACCTTC. Protein: CASSYQGQGNGYTF.

This chain connects TRBV19 to TRBJ1-2; no firm D call. The germline V gene has CDR1 LNHDA and CDR2 SQIVND (reference sequence). V dropped 5 bases and J dropped 6 bases, with 7 bases sitting between them. This CDR3 has 11 amino acids. CDR3 nucleotides: TGTGCCAGTAGTCCCGGGGATGGCTACACCTTC. This encodes CASSPGDGYTF.

V gene TRBV19 combines with J gene TRBJ2-3; the D is unclear. The CDR3 length is 13 residues. The V end was cut by 7 bases, the J end by 0 bases, with 8 bases between. In germline, CDR1 is LNHDA, CDR2 SQIVND (reference sequence). CDR3 in DNA: TGTGCCAGTACGAGTTCTAGCACAGATACGCAGTATTTT. This sequence encodes CASTSSSTDTQYF.

The V call is TRBV19, the J call TRBJ1-2; D is possibly TRBD1 (5 bases). This CDR3 region has 15 residues. Deletions cut 8 bases from V and 4 bases from J, with 20 bases between. From germline, CDR1 is LNHDA and CDR2 SQIVND (reference sequence). CDR3 residues: CASSLSRDGIYGYTF. The DNA for the CDR3 is TGTGCCAGTTCCCTCTCGCGGGACGGGATCTATGGCTACACCTTC.

This chain joins TRBV5-1 and TRBJ2-7; 8 bases are shared with TRBD1. CDR1 and CDR2 from the germline V gene are SGHRS and YFSETQ. J lost 4 bases, V lost 3 bases, and 3 bases had no gene match. The CDR3 runs 13 residues. CDR3 in DNA: TGCGCCAGCAGCTCCGGACAGGGATACGAGCAGTACTTC. Translated: CASSSGQGYEQYF.

The V and J genes are TRBV7-2 and TRBJ2-3; 7 positions agree with TRBD2. Germline values: CDR1 SGHTA, CDR2 FQGNSA. V was clipped by 8 bases and J by 1 base; unmatched bases: 12. This CDR3 region has 16 residues. The DNA for the CDR3 is TGTGCCAGCTCCACGTCGGCGGGAGCGGGCACAGATACGCAGTATTTT. Its translation: CASSTSAGAGTDTQYF.